Presented here are 32 T cell receptor beta chains from one specimen sequenced in a study of blood T cell repertoires in COVID-19. Clones were sequenced by immunoSEQ multiplex PCR, and TCRdb holds only the in-frame ones, with some missing. The sample records over 60,000 clones, roughly three quarters being singletons. The specimen was peripheral blood. These receptors originate from a human donor in a cohort sampled during active COVID-19.

V usage is TRBV29-1 and J usage is TRBJ2-7; no reliable D call. Between the trimmed V and J ends, which lost 4 bases and 2 bases, there was a span of 6 bases. The CDR3 runs to 11 residues. In germline, CDR1 is SQVTM, CDR2 ANQGSEA. This chain's CDR3 is CSVAGPYEQYF. In nucleotides, the CDR3 is TGCAGCGTTGCCGGTCCCTACGAGCAGTACTTC.

Worth noting for this clone: The junction departs from the called germline gene at one end, perhaps through a read error. The CDR3 nucleotides are TGTGCCAGTAGTCCCCGACAGGGGTGGGCACACCGGGGAGCTGTTTTT. Its protein product is CASSPRQGWAHRGAVF. The chain recombines TRBV19 with TRBJ2-2; 8 nucleotides line up with TRBD1. The CDR3 spans 16 residues. Per the germline V gene, CDR1 is LNHDA and CDR2 is SQIVND (reference sequence).

This rearrangement joins TRBV5-1 to TRBJ1-6, with D possibly TRBD1 on 6 matching bases. Looked up from germline, CDR1 is SGHRS and CDR2 is YFSETQ. V was clipped by 0 bases and J by 7 bases, with 14 bases between them. This CDR3 has 16 residues. The CDR3: CASSLAPGTPNSPLHF. The CDR3 bases are TGCGCCAGCAGCTTGGCCCCCGGGACACCGAATTCACCCCTCCACTTT.

The CDR3 DNA is TGCGCCAGCAACAGGGGGCAATGCTACACCTTC. This translates into CASNRGQCYTF. The chain uses TRBV4-3 and TRBJ1-2; TRBD1 aligns across 9 bases. The CDR3 is 11 residues long. V dropped 7 bases and J dropped 9; count of bases not matched to a gene: 3. The germline V gene has CDR1 LGHNA and CDR2 YSLEER.

This chain links TRBV7-2 with TRBJ2-5; 8 nucleotides align to TRBD1. Trimming cost V 6 bases and J 5 bases; bases outside gene matches: 5. The CDR3 consists of 13 residues. CDR1 and CDR2 from the germline V gene are SGHTA and FQGNSA. CDR3 DNA sequence: TGTGCCAGCAGAAACAGGGGGACGGAGACCCAGTACTTC. Its protein product is CASRNRGTETQYF.

The gene calls are TRBV28 and TRBJ2-3, with 11 bases lining up with TRBD2. The CDR3 is made up of 16 amino acids. Germline CDR1 reads MDHEN; CDR2 reads SYDVKM. V was pared by 5 bases and J by 3 bases, with 7 bases of the junction left unmatched. The CDR3 nucleotides are TGTGCCAGCAGTATACATTCTAGCGGGAGGACAGATACGCAGTATTTT. Amino acids: CASSIHSSGRTDTQYF.

In this sample, this clone turned up a few times. This chain connects TRBV7-9 to TRBJ1-1, with 10 bases lining up with TRBD1. The ends lost 6 bases at V and 4 bases at J; junction bases unmatched: 11. Germline V gives CDR1 SEHNR, CDR2 FQNEAQ (reference sequence). There are 16 residues in the CDR3. DNA for the CDR3: TGTGCCAGCAGGAGGGGGACAGGGGTGACAGGCACTGAAGCTTTCTTT. Translating it yields CASRRGTGVTGTEAFF.

This chain uses TRBV28 with TRBJ1-4; D possibly corresponds to TRBD1 (5 bases). V was cut by 8 bases and J by 8 bases, with 21 bases left in between. The germline CDR1 and CDR2 sequences are MDHEN and SYDVKM. CDR3 size: 15 residues. The CDR3 coding sequence is TGTGCCAGCTCCTTTCCGGCCGGGGGTACGGAAAAACTGTTTTTT. Its translation: CASSFPAGGTEKLFF.

The V gene is TRBV4-1, the J gene TRBJ1-1, with D unresolved. Between the trimmed V and J ends, which lost 2 bases and 2 bases, there was a span of 9 bases. This CDR3 spans 14 amino acids. Germline CDR1 and CDR2: MGHRA and YSYEKL. CDR3 loop: CASSQPLINTEAFF. CDR3 bases: TGCGCCAGCAGCCAACCGCTAATTAACACTGAAGCTTTCTTT.

The J gene is TRBJ1-2, the V gene TRBV27; TRBD1 might be the D (5 bases). The ends were cut back, 3 bases at V and 8 bases at J, with 13 bases in the middle. Germline loops: CDR1 MNHEY, CDR2 SMNVEV (reference sequence). There are 13 residues in the CDR3. The CDR3 reads CASSLSGGGGYTF. The CDR3 DNA reads as TGTGCCAGCAGTTTGTCGGGGGGTGGAGGCTACACCTTC.

The J gene is TRBJ1-5, the V gene TRBV30, with 8 bases aligning to TRBD1. Losses at the gene ends were 4 bases for V and 2 bases for J; bases not matched to a gene: 4. This CDR3 region has 14 residues. In germline, CDR1 is GTSNPN, CDR2 SVGIG (reference sequence). The CDR3 region has the DNA TGTGCCTGGACGAACAGGGGGGGCAATCAGCCCCAGCATTTT. Residues: CAWTNRGGNQPQHF.

This clone was picked up one time. This chain uses TRBV6-5 with TRBJ2-1; D gene uncertain. Per germline, CDR1 MNHEY and CDR2 SVGAGI. Trimming cost V 5 bases and J 8 bases, with 7 bases left between them. This CDR3 has 11 residues. CDR3 nucleotides: TGTGCCAGCAGTCCGCTACATGAGCAGTTCTTC. Protein sequence: CASSPLHEQFF.

V gene TRBV5-6 combines with J gene TRBJ1-1, with TRBD1 matching over 8 bases. The CDR3 is 12 residues long. Germline V gives CDR1 SGHDT, CDR2 YYEEEE. Trimming at V came to 4 bases and at J to 9 bases, leaving 5 bases not matched to a gene. The CDR3 region is CASSADRVKAFF. CDR3 DNA sequence: TGTGCCAGCAGCGCGGACAGGGTGAAAGCTTTCTTT.

The CDR3 spells CASSSHMAGQPQHF. The DNA of the CDR3 is TGTGCCAGTAGTTCCCACATGGCAGGACAGCCCCAGCATTTT. The V call is TRBV19, the J call TRBJ1-5; no reliable D call. CDR1 is LNHDA, CDR2 SQIVND, per germline (reference sequence). The V gene lost 5 bases and the J gene lost 7 bases, with 15 bases spanning the gap. CDR3 length: 14 amino acids.

This sequence joins TRBV5-6 and TRBJ2-3; the match to TRBD2 covers 7 bases. Germline trimming cut 4 bases from V and 2 bases from J; bases unmatched to any gene: 1. This CDR3 is 13 amino acids long. The germline V gene encodes CDR1 SGHDT and CDR2 YYEEEE. This CDR3 is CASSRDYTDTQYF. The CDR3 DNA is TGTGCCAGCAGCCGGGACTACACAGATACGCAGTATTTT.

This sequence joins TRBV5-1 and TRBJ2-1; 10 bases map to TRBD2. This CDR3 is built from 18 residues. In germline, CDR1 is SGHRS, CDR2 YFSETQ. The V segment lost 0 bases and the J segment 6 bases; nucleotides outside the gene matches: 12. In DNA form, the CDR3 reads TGCGCCAGCAGCTTGGGGGGGACTACTAGCGGGAAAAGCAATGAGCAGTTCTTC. This codes for CASSLGGTTSGKSNEQFF. Based on the CDR3 plus reference TRBV5-1 and TRBJ2-1, the full variable domain is KAGVTQTPRYLIKTRGQQVTLSCSPISGHRSVSWYQQTPGQGLQFLFEYFSETQRNKGNFPGRFSGRQFSNSRSEMNVSTLELGDSALYLCASSLGGTTSGKSNEQFFGPGTRLTVL.

The rearrangement joins TRBV4-1 to TRBJ1-1; the match to TRBD1 covers 9 bases. Germline assignment: CDR1 MGHRA and CDR2 YSYEKL. CDR3 length: 15 amino acids. The J segment lost 0 bases and the V segment lost 4 bases, leaving 3 bases of the junction unmatched. The DNA for the CDR3 is TGCGCCAGCAGCCTGGGACAGGGTATGAACACTGAAGCTTTCTTT. Protein product: CASSLGQGMNTEAFF.

The J gene is TRBJ1-2, the V gene TRBV7-9; D is unresolved. Germline CDR1 reads SEHNR; CDR2 reads FQNEAQ (reference sequence). V was clipped by 2 bases and J by 6 bases, with 16 bases between them. The CDR3 has 15 amino acids. The CDR3 nucleotides are TGTGCCAGCAGCTTAATGGCCGAGGCGGGAAATGGCTACACCTTC. Its translation: CASSLMAEAGNGYTF.

V usage is TRBV29-1 and J usage is TRBJ2-1, with 8 bases aligning to TRBD2. V lost 8 bases to trimming and J lost 2 bases; unmatched junction nucleotides: 8. This CDR3 is 14 amino acids long. CDR1 SQVTM and CDR2 ANQGSEA come from the germline V gene. The CDR3 protein is CSYLKGLAYNEQFF. The DNA for the CDR3 is TGCAGCTACCTTAAGGGACTAGCCTACAATGAGCAGTTCTTC.

The chain is built from TRBV18 and TRBJ2-5; unclear D gene. CDR3 length: 11 residues. Germline V lookup: CDR1 KGHSH, CDR2 LQKENI. Between the trimmed V and J ends, which lost 6 bases and 1 base, there was a span of 3 bases. The CDR3 region is CASSSQETQYF. CDR3 coding DNA: TGTGCCAGCTCCAGCCAAGAGACCCAGTACTTC.

This clone was recorded a few times. The gene calls are TRBV5-4 and TRBJ1-1; D is undetermined. The CDR3 extends over 13 amino acids. The V gene's germline CDR1 is SGHNT and CDR2 YYREEE (reference sequence). Trimming took 5 bases from V and 8 from J, leaving 16 bases between them. This CDR3 reads CASSYSRSPEAFF. CDR3 coding DNA: TGTGCCAGCAGTTACAGCAGGTCCCCCGAAGCTTTCTTT. Using reference TRBV5-4 and TRBJ1-1 for the parts outside the CDR3, the full variable domain is ETGVTQSPTHLIKTRGQQVTLRCSSQSGHNTVSWYQQALGQGPQFIFQYYREEENGRGNFPPRFSGLQFPNYSSELNVNALELDDSALYLCASSYSRSPEAFFGQGTRLTVV.

The V and J genes are TRBV30 and TRBJ1-1; 7 nucleotides agree with TRBD1. The CDR3 consists of 13 residues. V was clipped by 2 bases and J by 4 bases; unmatched bases: 4. CDR1 is GTSNPN, CDR2 SVGIG, per germline (reference sequence). CDR3 nucleotide sequence: TGTGCCTGGAGTTCCAGGGGGATCACTGAAGCTTTCTTT. Protein: CAWSSRGITEAFF.

A single count supports this clone. The chain carries TRBV11-2 and TRBJ2-5; maybe TRBD2 (5 bases). Germline CDR1 is SGHAT and CDR2 is FQNNGV. This CDR3 contains 13 residues. V was clipped by 2 bases and J by 7 bases, with 11 bases between them. This chain's CDR3 is CASSLPGTGTQYF. DNA for the CDR3: TGTGCCAGCAGCTTACCGGGAACGGGGACCCAGTACTTC.

As for this clone: Other DNA sequences in the same sample also yield this CDR3. The chain couples TRBV9 to TRBJ2-1, with D uncertain. The CDR3 contains 12 residues. Trimming removed 0 bases from V and 6 bases from J, with 4 bases in between. Germline-derived CDR1 and CDR2 are SGDLS and YYNGEE. CDR3: CASSVAGNEQFF. CDR3 in DNA: TGTGCCAGCAGCGTAGCAGGCAATGAGCAGTTCTTC.

The rearrangement links TRBV19 to TRBJ2-2; D is perhaps TRBD1 (5 bases). Trimming took off 2 bases at V and 3 bases at J, with 7 bases between the two ends. The CDR3 is 14 residues long. Germline CDR1 reads LNHDA; CDR2 reads SQIVND (reference sequence). The CDR3 nucleotides read TGTGCCAGTAGTATAAAGGGGTACACCGGGGAGCTGTTTTTT. Its protein is CASSIKGYTGELFF.

This sequence joins TRBV7-2 and TRBJ2-7; 10 bases align to TRBD1. In germline, CDR1 is SGHTA, CDR2 FQGNSA. Trimming took 5 bases from V and 2 from J; bases not matched to a gene: 12. CDR3 size: 17 residues. The CDR3: CASSVRDRGKPPYEQYF. For the CDR3, the DNA is TGTGCCAGCAGCGTCCGGGACAGGGGTAAGCCACCCTACGAGCAGTACTTC.

This chain uses TRBV5-1 with TRBJ1-1; TRBD1 might be the D (5 bases). The CDR3 is 13 residues long. Germline V gene data show CDR1 as SGHRS and CDR2 as YFSETQ. Trimming cost V 0 bases and J 4 bases, with 7 bases left between them. The CDR3 sequence: CASSLERGTEAFF. In DNA, the CDR3 is TGCGCCAGCAGCTTGGAAAGGGGCACTGAAGCTTTCTTT.

V gene TRBV3-1 (or the pseudogene TRBV3-2) combines with J gene TRBJ1-1; 11 bases are a match to TRBD1. The CDR3 covers 15 residues. Trimming took 1 base from V and 4 from J; bases not matched to a gene: 2. The V gene's germline CDR1 is LGHDT and CDR2 YNNKEL (reference sequence). CDR3 in amino acids: CASSQAGTGGTEAFF. CDR3 DNA sequence: TGTGCCAGCAGCCAAGCCGGGACAGGGGGCACTGAAGCTTTCTTT.

This chain uses TRBV19 with TRBJ1-1, with 10 bases aligning to TRBD1. The CDR3 sequence is 14 residues long. After removal of 1 base from V and 7 bases from J, the junction contained 3 bases not matched to a gene. Germline V gene lookup returns CDR1 LNHDA and CDR2 SQIVND (reference sequence). CDR3 sequence (DNA): TGTGCCAGTAGTATAGGAGGGACAGGGGTTGAAGCTTTCTTT. Its translation: CASSIGGTGVEAFF.

The chain recombines TRBV15 with TRBJ1-1, with TRBD1 matching 8 bases. This CDR3 has 15 amino acids. The germline V gene encodes CDR1 LNHNV and CDR2 YYDKDF (reference sequence). After removal of 0 bases from V and 6 bases from J, the junction contained 6 bases not matched to a gene. CDR3 in DNA: TGTGCCACCAGCAGAGATGGGACAGGATCCGCTGAAGCTTTCTTT. Its protein product is CATSRDGTGSAEAFF.

This clone was seen repeatedly, ten times or more. This chain uses TRBV6-5 with TRBJ1-5; unclear D gene. Germline V gene data show CDR1 as MNHEY and CDR2 as SVGAGI. V shed 0 bases and J shed 0 bases, with 6 bases lying between them. The CDR3 is 15 residues long. In DNA, the CDR3 is TGTGCCAGCAGTTACTCAGCGAGTAGCAATCAGCCCCAGCATTTT. Translating gives CASSYSASSNQPQHF.

This chain links TRBV9 with TRBJ2-1; D gene uncertain. Germline loops: CDR1 SGDLS, CDR2 YYNGEE. The CDR3 is 13 residues long. V gave up 0 bases and J gave up 8 bases, with 9 bases separating them. CDR3 region: CASSVGLLHEQFF. The DNA for the CDR3 is TGTGCCAGCAGCGTAGGTCTCCTCCATGAGCAGTTCTTC. The whole variable domain, remainder taken from reference TRBV9 and TRBJ2-1, is DSGVTQTPKHLITATGQRVTLRCSPRSGDLSVYWYQQSLDQGLQFLIQYYNGEERAKGNILERFSAQQFPDLHSELNLSSLELGDSALYFCASSVGLLHEQFFGPGTRLTVL.